This T cell receptor (beta chain) was sequenced during a study of cytomegalovirus exposure and HLA in healthy donors. Study-wide results and caveats: An analysis done earlier found most TCR beta V segments productive about 87% or about 30% of the time.

The CDR3 totals 15 residues. Germline lookup yields CDR1 ENHRY and CDR2 SYGVKD. The V gene lost 6 bases and the J gene lost 8 bases, with 20 bases spanning the gap. Points on this clone: The antigen is unknown.

The PCR employed 60 Vbeta primers together with 13 Jbeta primers. Sequencing was performed with immunoSEQ multiplex PCR; in TCRdb, only in-frame clones are kept and a portion is missing. Among some 150,000 clones listed, around 80% were seen once. The source material was PBMCs. This receptor was obtained from a man aged 25 to 40 in good health and CMV-seropositive. The chain is built from TRBV10-3 and TRBJ2-1, with D perhaps TRBD2 (6 bases). CDR3 coding DNA: TGTGCCATCAGCCCGGGACTCGGCCTCTCGGATGAGCAGTTCTTC. This sequence encodes CAISPGLGLSDEQFF.